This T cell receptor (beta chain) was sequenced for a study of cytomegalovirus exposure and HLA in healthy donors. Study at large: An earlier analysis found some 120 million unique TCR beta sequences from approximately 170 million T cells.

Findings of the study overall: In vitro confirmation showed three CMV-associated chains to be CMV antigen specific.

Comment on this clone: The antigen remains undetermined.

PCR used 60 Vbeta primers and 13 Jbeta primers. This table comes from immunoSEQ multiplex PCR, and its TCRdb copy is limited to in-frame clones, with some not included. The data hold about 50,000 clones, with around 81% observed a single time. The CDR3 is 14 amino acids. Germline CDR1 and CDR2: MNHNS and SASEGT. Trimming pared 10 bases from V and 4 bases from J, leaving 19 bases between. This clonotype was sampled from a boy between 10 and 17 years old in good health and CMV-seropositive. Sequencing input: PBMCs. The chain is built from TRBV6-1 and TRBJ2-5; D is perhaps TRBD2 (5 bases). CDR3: CATVPTISAETQYF. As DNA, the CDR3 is TGTGCCACCGTTCCGACTATCTCGGCAGAGACCCAGTACTTC.